The next 14 T cell receptor beta chains were all read from a single sample in a study of human T cells and chemical hapten exposure. Time point in this sample: patch test 2, 6 weeks after DPC sensitization. The treatment was: therapeutic diphenylcyclopropenone sensitization with weekly scalp DPC. MiXCR, applied by TCRdb to the RACE reads, yields one record per CDR3 protein. The sample has approximately 69,000 distinct CDR3 sequences; 10% are singletons. The sample was whole blood, taken in connection with sensitization to the hapten diphenylcyclopropenone (DPC). The source is a woman aged 50 to 60 with alopecia areata. Some clones in this sample may be carry-over from other donors' samples.

This clonotype occurred a few times. The CDR3 coding sequence is TGCAGTGCTAGCAAGTGGCTTAAAGCGGGTAACACAGATACGCAGTATTTT. This sequence encodes CSASKWLKAGNTDTQYF. This sequence joins TRBV20-1 and TRBJ2-3, with TRBD2 as a possible D gene (6 bases). Germline V gene data show CDR1 as DFQATT and CDR2 as SNEGSKA (reference sequence). V lost 3 bases and J lost 2, with 21 bases in between. CDR3 size: 17 residues.

The J gene is TRBJ2-3, the V gene TRBV3-1; the match to TRBD2 covers 7 bases. CDR1 LGHDT and CDR2 YNNKEL come from the germline V gene (reference sequence). This CDR3 comprises 16 residues. The trim removed 5 bases at V and 0 bases at J, leaving 8 bases unmatched. The DNA of the CDR3 is TGTGCCAGCAGCGATACTAGCGACCGTAGCACAGATACGCAGTATTTT. Translating it yields CASSDTSDRSTDTQYF.

Comment on this clonotype: At one of its ends the junction is not consistent with the germline gene, which may arise from a read error. This rearrangement joins TRBV27 to TRBJ1-1; no reliable D call. CDR3 length: 13 residues. Germline CDR1 MNHEY, CDR2 SMNVEV (reference sequence). CDR3 amino acids: CVSSLGRNTEAFF. CDR3 in DNA: TGTGTCAGCAGTTTAGGACGGAACACTGAAGCTTTCTTT.

This clonotype was detected ten times or more. V is TRBV7-9 and J is TRBJ2-3; TRBD1 might be the D (5 bases). Germline V gene data show CDR1 as SEHNR and CDR2 as FQNEAQ (reference sequence). The CDR3 is made up of 14 amino acids. The ends were cut back, 5 bases at V and 1 base at J, with 10 bases in the middle. CDR3 loop: CASSPRVGTDTQYF. As DNA, the CDR3 is TGTGCCAGCAGCCCCAGGGTTGGCACAGATACGCAGTATTTT.

At least ten counts were recorded for this clonotype. J is TRBJ1-1 and V is TRBV18; perhaps TRBD1 as D (5 bases). Germline CDR1 is KGHSH and CDR2 is LQKENI. The CDR3 consists of 17 residues. V lost 3 bases, J lost 1 base, and 18 bases lay in between. The CDR3 region is CASSPFRQTLSNTEAFF. CDR3 coding DNA: TGTGCCAGCTCACCCTTTAGACAGACCCTGTCGAACACTGAAGCTTTCTTT. The entire variable domain, with the rest obtained from reference TRBV18 and TRBJ1-1, is as follows: NAGVMQNPRHLVRRRGQEARLRCSPMKGHSHVYWYRQLPEEGLKFMVYLQKENIIDESGMPKERFSAEFPKEGPSILRIQQVVRGDSAAYFCASSPFRQTLSNTEAFFGQGTRLTVV.

The chain links TRBV9 to TRBJ2-7, with a tentative D call TRBD1 (6 bases). The CDR3 totals 13 residues. Trimming cost V 4 bases and J 6 bases, with 14 bases left between them. Germline V gives CDR1 SGDLS, CDR2 YYNGEE. The CDR3 sequence: CASSPTVRGEQYF. CDR3 bases: TGTGCCAGCAGCCCCACAGTCAGGGGCGAGCAGTACTTC.

This clonotype was found many times. The genes are TRBV11-2 and TRBJ2-7; 12 positions match TRBD2. The CDR3 has 15 residues. Germline assignment: CDR1 SGHAT and CDR2 FQNNGV. V shed 7 bases and J 4 bases; nucleotides not matched to a gene: 8. The CDR3 nucleotides are TGTGCCAGCAACCCCCTAGCGGGAGGGTTGTACGAGCAGTACTTC. It codes for CASNPLAGGLYEQYF.

This clonotype occurred many times. This chain joins TRBV5-1 and TRBJ1-1, with D hard to call. V was trimmed by 7 bases and J by 0 bases, leaving 13 bases between them. Germline CDR1 reads SGHRS; CDR2 reads YFSETQ. There are 14 residues in the CDR3. The CDR3 reads CASLNSPLNTEAFF. Written as DNA, the CDR3 is TGCGCCAGCCTGAACTCCCCCTTGAACACTGAAGCTTTCTTT.

In its sample, this clonotype was seen many times. CDR3 region: CASSLAPQGSIYNEQFF. DNA for the CDR3: TGTGCCAGCAGCTTAGCCCCACAGGGATCGATCTACAATGAGCAGTTCTTC. This rearrangement joins TRBV7-9 to TRBJ2-1, with D perhaps matching TRBD1 (6 bases). V lost 0 bases to trimming and J lost 3 bases, with 15 bases between them. In germline, CDR1 is SEHNR, CDR2 FQNEAQ (reference sequence). There are 17 residues in the CDR3.

The J gene is TRBJ2-5, the V gene TRBV29-1; D may be TRBD1 (6 bases). CDR1 is SQVTM, CDR2 ANQGSEA, per germline. This CDR3 contains 13 residues. Trimming pared 5 bases from V and 1 base from J, leaving 11 bases between. As DNA, the CDR3 is TGCAGCGTTCTTGGGGGCTTCCAAGAGACCCAGTACTTC. Protein: CSVLGGFQETQYF.

CDR3 protein: CASRAGPPYEQYF. For the CDR3, the DNA is TGTGCCAGCAGGGCGGGGCCCCCCTACGAGCAGTACTTC. This chain uses TRBV12-3 or TRBV12-4 with TRBJ2-7; possible D gene TRBD2, 6 bases. This CDR3 comprises 13 residues. V was cut by 6 bases and J by 2 bases, with 11 bases left in between.

This clonotype was seen more than once but under ten times. The chain recombines TRBV20-1 with TRBJ2-1; TRBD2 matches at 9 bases. J lost 0 bases, V lost 6 bases, and 12 bases had no gene match. Per germline, CDR1 DFQATT and CDR2 SNEGSKA (reference sequence). The CDR3 totals 17 residues. Here the CDR3 DNA reads TGCAGTGCCCCCGAGGTACTAGCGGGCCACTCCTACAATGAGCAGTTCTTC. It translates to CSAPEVLAGHSYNEQFF.

This clonotype was detected ten times or more. The chain employs TRBV20-1 and TRBJ1-5, with D tentatively TRBD1 (5 bases). Germline V gene data show CDR1 as DFQATT and CDR2 as SNEGSKA (reference sequence). Deletions cut 5 bases from V and 2 bases from J, with 31 bases between. The CDR3 length is 20 residues. CDR3: CSAADRLANAISRGNQPQHF. In DNA form, the CDR3 reads TGCAGTGCTGCCGACAGATTGGCCAACGCAATTTCGAGGGGCAATCAGCCCCAGCATTTT.

In its sample, this clonotype was seen many times. The J gene is TRBJ2-3, the V gene TRBV2; D remains unclear. Trimming took off 2 bases at V and 0 bases at J, with 6 bases between the two ends. The CDR3 contains 14 residues. Germline V gene data show CDR1 as SNHLY and CDR2 as FYNNEI. Here the CDR3 DNA reads TGTGCCAGCAGTGAAACCAGGAGCACAGATACGCAGTATTTT. This codes for CASSETRSTDTQYF.